The 22 T cell receptor beta chains below were found in one sample sequenced in a study of blood T cells in healthy people across ages. With a J-beta primer mix and a sample-barcoded 5' primer, a second PCR ran roughly 6 to 12 cycles. TCRdb redid the calling of the 5' RACE reads with MiXCR, one entry per CDR3 protein. The sample has about 1.1 million distinct CDR3 sequences, about two fifths seen once. Sequencing was carried out using blood. The source of these receptors is a man in his late teens or twenties in good health.

This clonotype was counted a few times. The chain is built from TRBV29-1 and TRBJ1-4; TRBD1 aligns across 7 bases. This CDR3 has 14 residues. J gave up 2 bases and V 4 bases, and 4 bases lay outside the gene matches. Per germline, CDR1 SQVTM and CDR2 ANQGSEA. The CDR3 nucleotides are TGCAGCGTTGCCTACAGGGGTACTAATGAAAAACTGTTTTTT. This codes for CSVAYRGTNEKLFF.

This chain links TRBV27 with TRBJ1-2; 8 nucleotides align to TRBD1. The CDR3 length is 18 residues. Germline V lookup: CDR1 MNHEY, CDR2 SMNVEV (reference sequence). V dropped 3 bases and J dropped 0; count of bases not matched to a gene: 12. The CDR3 protein is CASSFTRQGHDPNYGYTF. In nucleotides, the CDR3 is TGTGCCAGCAGTTTTACTAGACAGGGGCACGACCCTAACTATGGCTACACCTTC.

This clonotype was counted a few times. This chain uses TRBV4-3 with TRBJ2-3; the D gene could be TRBD1 or TRBD2 (5 bases each). CDR3 size: 15 residues. The V gene lost 1 base and the J gene lost 4 bases, with 12 bases spanning the gap. Germline CDR1 reads LGHNA; CDR2 reads YSLEER. The CDR3 DNA reads TGCGCCAGCAGCCAAGCGGCAGGGCGGGCAGATACGCAGTATTTT. Protein product: CASSQAAGRADTQYF.

This chain joins TRBV5-1 and TRBJ2-1; 9 positions match TRBD1. V shed 1 base and J 5 bases; nucleotides not matched to a gene: 7. This CDR3 comprises 16 residues. CDR1 and CDR2 from the germline V gene are SGHRS and YFSETQ. CDR3 sequence (DNA): TGCGCCAGCAGCTTGTTGGGGACAGGGACCGACAATGAGCAGTTCTTC. Translating it yields CASSLLGTGTDNEQFF. Variable domain in full (rest from reference TRBV5-1 and TRBJ2-1): KAGVTQTPRYLIKTRGQQVTLSCSPISGHRSVSWYQQTPGQGLQFLFEYFSETQRNKGNFPGRFSGRQFSNSRSEMNVSTLELGDSALYLCASSLLGTGTDNEQFFGPGTRLTVL.

The chain employs TRBV7-9 and TRBJ1-5; D is perhaps TRBD1 (5 bases). The CDR3 length is 16 residues. The V and J ends lost 4 bases and 2 bases respectively, with 15 bases between them. The germline V gene encodes CDR1 SEHNR and CDR2 FQNEAQ (reference sequence). Here the CDR3 DNA reads TGTGCCAGCAGCTCATCGGGGCGGGGTGGCAATCAGCCCCAGCATTTT. This encodes CASSSSGRGGNQPQHF.

In regard to this clonotype: A much larger clone is a single base away; this may be a read error. The chain carries TRBV20-1 and TRBJ1-5; 11 bases are a match to TRBD1. J gave up 9 bases and V 6 bases, and 7 bases lay outside the gene matches. The CDR3 contains 13 residues. CDR1 is DFQATT, CDR2 SNEGSKA, per germline (reference sequence). The CDR3 DNA reads as TGCAGTGCGGTGGGACAGGGGGATCGGCCCCAGCATTTT. It yields the protein CSAVGQGDRPQHF.

Here the CDR3 reads CSVGTSGDEQFF. Here the CDR3 DNA reads TGCAGCGTTGGGACTAGCGGGGATGAGCAGTTCTTC. The V call is TRBV29-1, the J call TRBJ2-1, with 12 bases lining up with TRBD2. The junction had 0 bases not matched to a gene; V was cut back by 4 bases and J by 8 bases. The CDR3 has 12 amino acids. Germline V gene sequence: CDR1 SQVTM, CDR2 ANQGSEA.

The chain has TRBV20-1 and TRBJ1-2; TRBD1 matches at 7 bases. V lost 2 bases to trimming and J lost 5 bases; unmatched junction nucleotides: 26. CDR1 is DFQATT, CDR2 SNEGSKA, per germline (reference sequence). This CDR3 has 20 amino acids. As DNA, the CDR3 is TGCAGTGCTAGACCTGTTGGGGCCTACAGGGGCGCTACCGAATTTTATGGCTACACCTTC. This sequence encodes CSARPVGAYRGATEFYGYTF.

The genes are TRBV7-2 and TRBJ2-1; D remains unclear. Trimming took 6 bases from V and 5 from J, leaving 17 bases between them. Looked up from germline, CDR1 is SGHTA and CDR2 is FQGNSA. There are 15 residues in the CDR3. The CDR3 nucleotides are TGTGCCAGCAGAGCTGACTCCGGGTTTGACAATGAGCAGTTCTTC. Amino acids: CASRADSGFDNEQFF. Full variable domain (rest looked up from reference TRBV7-2 and TRBJ2-1): GAGVSQSPSNKVTEKGKDVELRCDPISGHTALYWYRQSLGQGLEFLIYFQGNSAPDKSGLPSDRFSAERTGGSVSTLTIQRTQQEDSAVYLCASRADSGFDNEQFFGPGTRLTVL.

The chain combines TRBV27 with TRBJ2-7; TRBD1 or TRBD2 may be the D gene (5 bases each). Trimming left V 8 bases short and J 5 bases short, with 19 bases between. CDR3 length: 14 residues. Germline CDR1 is MNHEY and CDR2 is SMNVEV (reference sequence). The CDR3 nucleotides are TGTGCCAGCGGAAATCCCGGGACCAGCCACGAGCAGTACTTC. It yields the protein CASGNPGTSHEQYF.

The J gene is TRBJ2-1, the V gene TRBV4-3; 8 nucleotides agree with TRBD1. Germline loops: CDR1 LGHNA, CDR2 YSLEER. The CDR3 covers 15 residues. J gave up 13 bases and V 0 bases, and 11 bases lay outside the gene matches. The CDR3 spells CASSQDLGQGQTQFF. CDR3 nucleotides: TGCGCCAGCAGCCAAGATCTAGGACAGGGTCAGACCCAGTTCTTC.

The rearrangement links TRBV7-9 to TRBJ2-1, with D possibly being TRBD2 (5 bases). V gave up 1 base and J gave up 8 bases, with 12 bases separating them. Germline CDR1 SEHNR, CDR2 FQNEAQ (reference sequence). The CDR3 consists of 14 residues. As DNA, the CDR3 is TGTGCCAGCAGCTTAGTGGCCGGGAACGATGAGCAGTTCTTC. This gives the protein CASSLVAGNDEQFF.

This clonotype appeared a few times. The rearrangement links TRBV20-1 to TRBJ2-7; maybe TRBD2 (5 bases). Germline V gives CDR1 DFQATT, CDR2 SNEGSKA (reference sequence). This CDR3 is 14 amino acids long. The V gene lost 4 bases and the J gene lost 2 bases, with 15 bases spanning the gap. The CDR3: CSANQLESPYEQYF. The CDR3 DNA reads as TGCAGTGCTAATCAACTAGAATCTCCCTACGAGCAGTACTTC.

Concerning this clonotype itself: A read error may produce the germline difference seen at one junction end. In DNA form, the CDR3 reads TGCGCCGGCAGCACCGGGGTCTTAACTGAAGCTTTCTTT. Its protein product is CAGSTGVLTEAFF. This chain uses TRBV4-1 with TRBJ1-1; no clear D. The CDR3 runs 13 residues. The germline V gene has CDR1 MGHRA and CDR2 YSYEKL.

V and J are TRBV20-1 and TRBJ2-1; D perhaps matches TRBD2 (5 bases). This CDR3 is 12 amino acids long. Per the germline V gene, CDR1 is DFQATT and CDR2 is SNEGSKA (reference sequence). Here the CDR3 reads CRPAATDNEQFF. The CDR3 nucleotides read TGCAGGCCAGCGGCTACTGACAATGAGCAGTTCTTC.

V gene TRBV6-2 or TRBV6-3 combines with J gene TRBJ1-1, with D possibly matching TRBD1 (5 bases). Trimming took 5 bases from V and 1 from J, leaving 14 bases between them. CDR3 length: 15 amino acids. The germline gives CDR1 MNHEY, CDR2 SVGEGT. CDR3 protein: CASSDFRVPNTEAFF. The CDR3 coding sequence is TGTGCCAGCAGTGATTTCAGGGTACCGAACACTGAAGCTTTCTTT.

This clonotype was counted between two and nine times. Here the CDR3 DNA reads TGCAGTGCCAGTCACCTTGGTGGCTACACCTTC. Its translation: CSASHLGGYTF. V and J are TRBV20-1 and TRBJ1-2; D unresolved. This CDR3 contains 11 residues. Germline-derived CDR1 and CDR2 are DFQATT and SNEGSKA (reference sequence). Trimming cost V 6 bases and J 7 bases, with 12 bases left between them.

Only a few counts were recorded for this clonotype. The CDR3 nucleotides read TGTGCCAGCAGTTTAAGAGCTACTGAGCAGTTCTTC. Encoded protein: CASSLRATEQFF. This chain uses TRBV12-3 or TRBV12-4 with TRBJ2-1; no reliable D call. The CDR3 is 12 amino acids. The V gene lost 2 bases and the J gene lost 9 bases, with 8 bases spanning the gap.

This clonotype was detected a few times. The rearrangement uses TRBV4-2 and TRBJ2-3, with 9 bases aligning to TRBD2. This CDR3 spans 16 amino acids. The germline gives CDR1 LGHNA, CDR2 YNFKEQ. After removal of 0 bases from V and 4 bases from J, the junction contained 5 bases not matched to a gene. This CDR3 reads CASSQDLASGADTQYF. CDR3 nucleotides: TGTGCCAGCAGCCAAGATCTGGCTAGCGGGGCAGATACGCAGTATTTT.

This rearrangement joins TRBV20-1 to TRBJ2-1; D remains ambiguous. The V end lost 1 base, the J end lost 0 bases, and 10 bases lay between the germline ends. Germline V gene sequence: CDR1 DFQATT, CDR2 SNEGSKA (reference sequence). CDR3 length equals 15 residues. DNA of the CDR3: TGCAGTGCTAGAGGGCCAGCGAGCTCCTACAATGAGCAGTTCTTC. This gives the protein CSARGPASSYNEQFF.

The gene calls are TRBV7-9 and TRBJ1-5; D might be TRBD1 (6 bases). V dropped 4 bases and J dropped 8 bases, with 18 bases sitting between them. CDR3 length: 15 amino acids. The germline gives CDR1 SEHNR, CDR2 FQNEAQ (reference sequence). The CDR3 bases are TGTGCCAGCAGCTCCGGGACATTCCACGGCAAGCCCCAGCATTTT. Amino acids: CASSSGTFHGKPQHF.

The chain joins TRBV5-1 to TRBJ2-1; D uncertain. Per germline, CDR1 SGHRS and CDR2 YFSETQ. With 6 bases removed from V and 6 bases from J, the gap between germline ends came to 19 bases. This CDR3 comprises 15 residues. CDR3 sequence reads: CASTPDGVKGNEQFF. The CDR3 nucleotides read TGCGCCAGCACCCCGGATGGGGTTAAAGGCAATGAGCAGTTCTTC.